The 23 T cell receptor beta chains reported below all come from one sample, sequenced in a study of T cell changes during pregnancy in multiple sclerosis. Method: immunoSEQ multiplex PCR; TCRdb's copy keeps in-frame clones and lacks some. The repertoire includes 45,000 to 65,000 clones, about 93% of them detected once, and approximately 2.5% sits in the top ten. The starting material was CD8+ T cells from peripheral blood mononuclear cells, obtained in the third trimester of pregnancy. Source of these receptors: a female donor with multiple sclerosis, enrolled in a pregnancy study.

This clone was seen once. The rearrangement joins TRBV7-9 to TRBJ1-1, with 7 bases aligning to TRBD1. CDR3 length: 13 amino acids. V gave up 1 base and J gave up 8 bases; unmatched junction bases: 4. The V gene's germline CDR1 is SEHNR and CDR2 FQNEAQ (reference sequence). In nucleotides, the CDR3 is TGTGCCAGCAGCTTAGGGGGACAGCCCGAAGCTTTCTTT. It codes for CASSLGGQPEAFF.

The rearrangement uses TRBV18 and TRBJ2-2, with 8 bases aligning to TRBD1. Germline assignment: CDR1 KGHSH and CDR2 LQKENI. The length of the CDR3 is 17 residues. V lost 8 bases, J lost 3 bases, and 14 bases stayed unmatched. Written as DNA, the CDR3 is TGTGCCAGCACTCCAACACAACCGGGACAGGACACCGGGGAGCTGTTTTTT. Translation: CASTPTQPGQDTGELFF. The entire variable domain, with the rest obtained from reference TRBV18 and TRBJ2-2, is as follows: NAGVMQNPRHLVRRRGQEARLRCSPMKGHSHVYWYRQLPEEGLKFMVYLQKENIIDESGMPKERFSAEFPKEGPSILRIQQVVRGDSAAYFCASTPTQPGQDTGELFFGEGSRLTVL.

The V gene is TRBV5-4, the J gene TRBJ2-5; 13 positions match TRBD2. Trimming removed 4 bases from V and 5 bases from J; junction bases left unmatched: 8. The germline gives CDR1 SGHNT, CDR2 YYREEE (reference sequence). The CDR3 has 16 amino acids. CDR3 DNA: TGTGCCAGCAGCCCGATACTAGCGGGAGGGCCCGAGACCCAGTACTTC. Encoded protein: CASSPILAGGPETQYF. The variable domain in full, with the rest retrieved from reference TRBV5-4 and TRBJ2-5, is ETGVTQSPTHLIKTRGQQVTLRCSSQSGHNTVSWYQQALGQGPQFIFQYYREEENGRGNFPPRFSGLQFPNYSSELNVNALELDDSALYLCASSPILAGGPETQYFGPGTRLLVL.

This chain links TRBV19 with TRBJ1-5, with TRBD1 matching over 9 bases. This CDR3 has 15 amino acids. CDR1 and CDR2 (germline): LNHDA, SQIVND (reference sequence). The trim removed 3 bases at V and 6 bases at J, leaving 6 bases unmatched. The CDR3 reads CASSIIRDRVQPQHF. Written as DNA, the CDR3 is TGTGCCAGTAGTATTATCCGGGACAGGGTTCAGCCCCAGCATTTT. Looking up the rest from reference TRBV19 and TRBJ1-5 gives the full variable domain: DGGITQSPKYLFRKEGQNVTLSCEQNLNHDAMYWYRQDPGQGLRLIYYSQIVNDFQKGDIAEGYSVSREKKESFPLTVTSAQKNPTAFYLCASSIIRDRVQPQHFGDGTRLSIL.

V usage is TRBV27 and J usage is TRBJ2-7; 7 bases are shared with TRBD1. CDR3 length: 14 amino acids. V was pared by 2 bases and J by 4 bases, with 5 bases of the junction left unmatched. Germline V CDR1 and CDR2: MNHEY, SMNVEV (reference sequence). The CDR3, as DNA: TGTGCCAGCAGTTTAAGGGGGCAGGGGTACGAGCAGTACTTC. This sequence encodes CASSLRGQGYEQYF.

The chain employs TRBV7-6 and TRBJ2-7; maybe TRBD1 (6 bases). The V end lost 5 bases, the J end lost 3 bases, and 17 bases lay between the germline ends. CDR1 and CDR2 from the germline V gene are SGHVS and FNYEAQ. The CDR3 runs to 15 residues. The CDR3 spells CASSPGSGVGYEQYF. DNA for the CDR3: TGTGCCAGCAGCCCAGGCTCAGGGGTCGGCTACGAGCAGTACTTC.

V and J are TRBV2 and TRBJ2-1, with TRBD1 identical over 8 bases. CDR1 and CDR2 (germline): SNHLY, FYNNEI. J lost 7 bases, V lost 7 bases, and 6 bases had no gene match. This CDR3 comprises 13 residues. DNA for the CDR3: TGTGCCAGCACCGGGACAGGCTGGAATGAGCAGTTCTTC. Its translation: CASTGTGWNEQFF. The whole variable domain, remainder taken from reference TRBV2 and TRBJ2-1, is EPEVTQTPSHQVTQMGQEVILRCVPISNHLYFYWYRQILGQKVEFLVSFYNNEISEKSEIFDDQFSVERPDGSNFTLKIRSTKLEDSAMYFCASTGTGWNEQFFGPGTRLTVL.

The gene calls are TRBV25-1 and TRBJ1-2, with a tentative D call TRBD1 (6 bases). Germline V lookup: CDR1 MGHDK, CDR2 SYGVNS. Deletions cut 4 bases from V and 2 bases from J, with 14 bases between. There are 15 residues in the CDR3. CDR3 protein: CASSVWDNINYGYTF. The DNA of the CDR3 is TGTGCCAGCAGTGTCTGGGACAACATAAACTATGGCTACACCTTC.

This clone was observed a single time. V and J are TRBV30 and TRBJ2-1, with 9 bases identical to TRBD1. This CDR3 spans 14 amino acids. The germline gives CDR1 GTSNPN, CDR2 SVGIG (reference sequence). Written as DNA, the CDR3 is TGTGCATCCCCCGGGACAGGGCGCTACAATGAGCAGTTCTTC. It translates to CASPGTGRYNEQFF.

The CDR3 DNA follows: TGTGCCAGCAGTCCTACAGGGGATTCTTTGGGGAGGACCTACGAGCAGTACTTC. This codes for CASSPTGDSLGRTYEQYF. This chain connects TRBV28 to TRBJ2-7, with D possibly TRBD1 on 7 matching bases. Germline values: CDR1 MDHEN, CDR2 SYDVKM. This CDR3 spans 18 amino acids. Trimming shortened V by 5 bases and J by 2 bases, and 25 bases separated the two germline ends. Combining the CDR3 with reference TRBV28 and TRBJ2-7 gives the whole variable domain DVKVTQSSRYLVKRTGEKVFLECVQDMDHENMFWYRQDPGLGLRLIYFSYDVKMKEKGDIPEGYSVSREKKERFSLILESASTNQTSMYLCASSPTGDSLGRTYEQYFGPGTRLTVT.

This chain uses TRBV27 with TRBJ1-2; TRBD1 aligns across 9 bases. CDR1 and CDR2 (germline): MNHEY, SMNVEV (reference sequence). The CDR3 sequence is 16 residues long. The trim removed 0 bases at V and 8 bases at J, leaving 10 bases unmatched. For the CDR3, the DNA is TGTGCCAGCAGTTTATCTTTTCCCGGGACAGGGTACGGCTACACCTTC. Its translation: CASSLSFPGTGYGYTF.

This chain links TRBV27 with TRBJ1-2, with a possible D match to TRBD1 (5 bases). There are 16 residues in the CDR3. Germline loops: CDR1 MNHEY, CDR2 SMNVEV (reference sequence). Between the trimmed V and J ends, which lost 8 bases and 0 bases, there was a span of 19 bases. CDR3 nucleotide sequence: TGTGCCAGCCATCCTGGGGGGACCGCTACTAACTATGGCTACACCTTC. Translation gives CASHPGGTATNYGYTF.

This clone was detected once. CDR3 sequence: CASSPSSLAYSGTDTQYF. The CDR3 bases are TGTGCCAGCTCACCATCCTCACTAGCCTACAGCGGGACAGATACGCAGTATTTT. V usage is TRBV18 and J usage is TRBJ2-3, with D tentatively TRBD2 (6 bases). V lost 2 bases and J 3 bases, leaving 21 bases between the germline ends. Germline V gene data show CDR1 as KGHSH and CDR2 as LQKENI. This CDR3 is 18 amino acids long.

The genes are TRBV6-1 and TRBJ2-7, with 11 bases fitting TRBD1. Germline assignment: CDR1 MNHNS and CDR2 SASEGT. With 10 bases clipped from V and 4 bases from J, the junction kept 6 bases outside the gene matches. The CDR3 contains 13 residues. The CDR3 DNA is TGTGCCATTCGGACAGGGGGCTCTTACGAGCAGTACTTC. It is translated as CAIRTGGSYEQYF.

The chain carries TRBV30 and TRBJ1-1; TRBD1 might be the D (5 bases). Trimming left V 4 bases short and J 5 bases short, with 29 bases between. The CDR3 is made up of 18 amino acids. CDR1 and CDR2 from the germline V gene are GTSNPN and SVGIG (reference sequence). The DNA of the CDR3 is TGTGCCTGGACCGGGGGACTTAGGAAGTCGGGGGGTAGGACTGAAGCTTTCTTT. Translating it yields CAWTGGLRKSGGRTEAFF.

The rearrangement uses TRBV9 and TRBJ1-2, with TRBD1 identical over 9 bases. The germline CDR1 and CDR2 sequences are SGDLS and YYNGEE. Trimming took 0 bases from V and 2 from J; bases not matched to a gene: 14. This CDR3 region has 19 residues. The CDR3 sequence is CASSVGEQGAHAPNYGYTF. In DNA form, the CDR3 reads TGTGCCAGCAGCGTAGGAGAACAGGGGGCCCACGCTCCCAACTATGGCTACACCTTC.

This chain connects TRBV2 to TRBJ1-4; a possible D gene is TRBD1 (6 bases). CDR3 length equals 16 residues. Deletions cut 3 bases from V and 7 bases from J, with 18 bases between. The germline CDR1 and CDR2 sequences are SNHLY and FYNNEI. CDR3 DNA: TGTGCCAGCAGTGAGAATTTTGGGGGCGTAATTGAAAAACTGTTTTTT. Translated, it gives CASSENFGGVIEKLFF.

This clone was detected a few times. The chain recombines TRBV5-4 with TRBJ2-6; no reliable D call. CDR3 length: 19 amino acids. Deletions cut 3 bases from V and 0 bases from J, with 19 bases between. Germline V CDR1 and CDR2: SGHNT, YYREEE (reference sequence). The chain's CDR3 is CASSYLIGALYSGANVLTF. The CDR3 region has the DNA TGTGCCAGCAGCTACCTGATTGGAGCCTTGTACTCTGGGGCCAACGTCCTGACTTTC.

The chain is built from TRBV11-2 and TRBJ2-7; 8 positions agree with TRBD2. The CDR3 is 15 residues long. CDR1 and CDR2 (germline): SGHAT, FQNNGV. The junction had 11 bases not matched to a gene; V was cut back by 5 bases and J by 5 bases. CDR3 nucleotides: TGTGCCAGCAGCCTCCGGGCGGGAGGAGGTGACGAGCAGTACTTC. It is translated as CASSLRAGGGDEQYF.

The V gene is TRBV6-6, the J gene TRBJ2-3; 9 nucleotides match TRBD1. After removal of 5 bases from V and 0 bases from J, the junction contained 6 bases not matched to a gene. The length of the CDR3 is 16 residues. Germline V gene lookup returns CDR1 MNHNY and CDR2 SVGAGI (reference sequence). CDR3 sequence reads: CASSKTGGGSTDTQYF. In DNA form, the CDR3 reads TGTGCCAGCAGTAAGACAGGGGGGGGGAGCACAGATACGCAGTATTTT.

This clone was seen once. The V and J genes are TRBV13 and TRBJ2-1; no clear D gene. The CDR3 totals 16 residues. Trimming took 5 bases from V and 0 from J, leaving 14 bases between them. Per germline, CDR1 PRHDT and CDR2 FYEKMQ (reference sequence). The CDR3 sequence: CASSIEALSSYNEQFF. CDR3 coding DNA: TGTGCCAGCAGCATAGAAGCTTTGAGCTCCTACAATGAGCAGTTCTTC.

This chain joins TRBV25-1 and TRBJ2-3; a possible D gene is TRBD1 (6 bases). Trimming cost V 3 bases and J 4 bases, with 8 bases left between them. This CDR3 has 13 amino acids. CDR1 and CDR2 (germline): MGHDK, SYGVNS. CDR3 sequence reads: CASSETGSDTQYF. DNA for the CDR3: TGTGCCAGCAGTGAGACAGGATCAGATACGCAGTATTTT.

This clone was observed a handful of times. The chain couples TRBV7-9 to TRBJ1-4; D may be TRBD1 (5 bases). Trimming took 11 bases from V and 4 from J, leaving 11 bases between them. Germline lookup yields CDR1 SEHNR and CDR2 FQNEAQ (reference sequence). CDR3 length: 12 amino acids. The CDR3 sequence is CASGGINEKLFF. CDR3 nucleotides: TGTGCCTCGGGGGGGATTAATGAAAAACTGTTTTTT.